A single sample is the source of the 31 T cell receptor beta chains below, sequenced in a study of cytomegalovirus exposure and HLA in healthy donors. The PCR employed 60 Vbeta primers together with 13 Jbeta primers. TCRdb's copy holds only in-frame clones and misses some; the assay was immunoSEQ multiplex PCR. The data show over 100,000 clones, 79% seen once. Input material: PBMCs. Receptors originate from a male donor in good health and CMV-seronegative.

The J gene is TRBJ2-2, the V gene TRBV7-3; unclear D gene. Germline CDR1 is SGHTA and CDR2 is FQGTGA. Trimming pared 8 bases from V and 0 bases from J, leaving 10 bases between. CDR3 length equals 14 residues. CDR3 protein: CASRSATNTGELFF. The CDR3 region has the DNA TGTGCCAGCCGGAGCGCAACGAACACCGGGGAGCTGTTTTTT. Variable domain in full (rest from reference TRBV7-3 and TRBJ2-2): GAGVSQTPSNKVTEKGKYVELRCDPISGHTALYWYRQSLGQGPEFLIYFQGTGAADDSGLPNDRFFAVRPEGSVSTLKIQRTERGDSAVYLCASRSATNTGELFFGEGSRLTVL.

This chain links TRBV6-5 with TRBJ2-5; perhaps TRBD1 as D (5 bases). The J call may be faulty, since TRBJ2-7 better matches the DNA end. Per germline, CDR1 MNHEY and CDR2 SVGAGI. CDR3 length equals 15 residues. CDR3 loop: CASRPRGLNSYEQYF. CDR3 in DNA: TGTGCCAGCAGGCCTAGGGGTCTTAATTCCTACGAGCAGTACTTC.

This clone has a single count. The rearrangement links TRBV18 to TRBJ2-7; no definite D call. Germline loops: CDR1 KGHSH, CDR2 LQKENI. V shed 0 bases and J shed 5 bases, with 11 bases lying between them. CDR3 size: 14 residues. CDR3 in amino acids: CASSPPAAYHEQYF. As DNA, the CDR3 is TGTGCCAGCTCACCACCGGCGGCATACCACGAGCAGTACTTC.

The V and J genes are TRBV5-8 and TRBJ2-2; possible D gene TRBD2, 7 bases. The CDR3 consists of 16 residues. The ends were cut back, 6 bases at V and 4 bases at J, with 19 bases in the middle. The germline gives CDR1 SGHTS, CDR2 YDEGEE. This CDR3 is CASTPWGGASTGELFF. In nucleotides, the CDR3 is TGTGCCAGCACTCCCTGGGGGGGGGCCTCCACCGGGGAGCTGTTTTTT.

The rearrangement joins TRBV20-1 to TRBJ2-7, with unresolved D. Germline V gene sequence: CDR1 DFQATT, CDR2 SNEGSKA (reference sequence). Trimming left V 5 bases short and J 4 bases short, with 9 bases between. The CDR3 loop spans 11 amino acids. DNA of the CDR3: TGCAGTGCTCCTGAGGCTTACGAGCAGTACTTC. This codes for CSAPEAYEQYF.

The chain is built from TRBV30 and TRBJ1-1; 7 nucleotides match TRBD1. The CDR3 runs to 13 residues. Trimming removed 2 bases from V and 4 bases from J; junction bases left unmatched: 4. Germline V gives CDR1 GTSNPN, CDR2 SVGIG (reference sequence). CDR3 amino acids: CAWSRQGGTEAFF. Here the CDR3 DNA reads TGTGCCTGGAGTCGACAGGGCGGCACTGAAGCTTTCTTT. Full variable domain (missing parts from reference TRBV30 and TRBJ1-1): SQTIHQWPATLVQPVGSPLSLECTVEGTSNPNLYWYRQAAGRGLQLLFYSVGIGQISSEVPQNLSASRPQDRQFILSSKKLLLSDSGFYLCAWSRQGGTEAFFGQGTRLTVV.

The chain recombines TRBV5-8 with TRBJ2-5; 7 nucleotides agree with TRBD2. Germline V gene lookup returns CDR1 SGHTS and CDR2 YDEGEE. The CDR3 totals 16 residues. After removal of 0 bases from V and 5 bases from J, the junction contained 10 bases not matched to a gene. The CDR3 loop reads CASSLGDVAGGETQYF. In DNA form, the CDR3 reads TGTGCCAGCAGCTTGGGTGACGTAGCCGGGGGGGAGACCCAGTACTTC.

Concerning this clone itself: A read error may produce the germline difference seen at one junction end. The same CDR3 can be traced to other DNA sequences in this sample. This chain uses TRBV25-1 with TRBJ1-1; D is perhaps TRBD1 (5 bases). Germline CDR1 MGHDK, CDR2 SYGVNS. The CDR3 covers 13 residues. CDR3 sequence (DNA): TGTGCCAGCAGTGAACAGGGCCACACTGAGGCTTTCTTT. This codes for CASSEQGHTEAFF.

The chain has TRBV6-1 and TRBJ1-1; D not certain. Germline V gene data show CDR1 as MNHNS and CDR2 as SASEGT. The CDR3 length is 13 residues. V dropped 1 base and J dropped 4 bases, with 7 bases sitting between them. The CDR3 loop reads CASSEVVSTEAFF. In nucleotides, the CDR3 is TGTGCCAGCAGTGAAGTGGTGAGCACTGAAGCTTTCTTT.

V is TRBV5-4 and J is TRBJ2-7, with 8 bases that match TRBD2. This CDR3 is 14 amino acids long. CDR1 is SGHNT, CDR2 YYREEE, per germline (reference sequence). Trimming cost V 2 bases and J 0 bases; bases outside gene matches: 1. The CDR3 loop is CASSLAGASYEQYF. The CDR3 DNA reads as TGTGCCAGCAGCTTAGCGGGGGCCTCCTACGAGCAGTACTTC. The full variable domain, completed using reference TRBV5-4 and TRBJ2-7, is ETGVTQSPTHLIKTRGQQVTLRCSSQSGHNTVSWYQQALGQGPQFIFQYYREEENGRGNFPPRFSGLQFPNYSSELNVNALELDDSALYLCASSLAGASYEQYFGPGTRLTVT.

The rearrangement links TRBV7-9 to TRBJ1-5; 11 positions agree with TRBD1. Germline V gene lookup returns CDR1 SEHNR and CDR2 FQNEAQ (reference sequence). V dropped 3 bases and J dropped 6; count of bases not matched to a gene: 4. The CDR3 is 15 residues long. CDR3 DNA sequence: TGTGCCAGCAGCTTCGGGACAGGGGGGCTTCAGCCCCAGCATTTT. Translating it yields CASSFGTGGLQPQHF.

The gene calls are TRBV7-2 and TRBJ2-7; tentatively, D is TRBD2 (6 bases). V was pared by 1 base and J by 7 bases, with 17 bases between. The CDR3 totals 15 residues. The germline CDR1 and CDR2 sequences are SGHTA and FQGNSA. CDR3 bases: TGTGCCAGCAGCTTAGGAGGAGGGGCGAGTCGGGAGCAGTACTTC. This gives the protein CASSLGGGASREQYF.

This clone was counted a single time. This chain links TRBV5-4 with TRBJ2-7; tentative D call: TRBD1 (6 bases). In germline, CDR1 is SGHNT, CDR2 YYREEE (reference sequence). The CDR3 totals 13 residues. Trimming took 4 bases from V and 2 from J, leaving 10 bases between them. The CDR3 protein is CASSPTGPYEQYF. The CDR3 DNA sequence: TGTGCCAGCAGCCCCACAGGGCCCTACGAGCAGTACTTC.

The sample holds one count of this clone. The CDR3 nucleotides are TGCGCCAGCAGCCCTGGGACAGGGGGGCAAGATACGCAGTATTTT. It yields the protein CASSPGTGGQDTQYF. V gene TRBV5-1 combines with J gene TRBJ2-3; 11 bases agree with TRBD1. V was clipped by 4 bases and J by 5 bases; unmatched bases: 6. The germline V gene encodes CDR1 SGHRS and CDR2 YFSETQ. CDR3 length equals 15 residues.

V usage is TRBV5-6 and J usage is TRBJ2-4; no definite D call. The V and J ends lost 0 bases and 7 bases respectively, with 2 bases between them. CDR3 length: 11 residues. The germline V gene has CDR1 SGHDT and CDR2 YYEEEE. This chain's CDR3 is CASSLANIQYF. DNA of the CDR3: TGTGCCAGCAGCTTGGCGAACATTCAGTACTTC.

The CDR3 loop reads CARSLFVRARFRKLFF. CDR3 sequence (DNA): TGTGCCAGAAGCTTATTTGTCAGGGCTAGGTTTCGAAAACTGTTTTTT. The rearrangement joins TRBV7-5 to TRBJ1-4; the D call of TRBD1 is as the table states it, not checked on the DNA. TRBV7-5 counts as a pseudogene. This CDR3 has 16 amino acids.

The V and J genes are TRBV1 and TRBJ2-7; the table's D call, TRBD1, was not checked against the DNA. TRBV1 is a documented pseudogene. The CDR3 consists of 16 residues. DNA of the CDR3: TGCACCAGCGGACGTTCGCGGGACAGGGGACTTGGAGAGCAGTACTTC. Translating it yields CTSGRSRDRGLGEQYF.

The chain joins TRBV7-2 to TRBJ2-1; 10 bases align to TRBD2. Germline V CDR1 and CDR2: SGHTA, FQGNSA. This CDR3 spans 15 amino acids. Losses at the gene ends were 3 bases for V and 4 bases for J; bases not matched to a gene: 3. CDR3 in DNA: TGTGCCAGCAGCTTGGCTAGCGGGGGATACAATGAGCAGTTCTTC. Its protein product is CASSLASGGYNEQFF.

The CDR3 region has the DNA TGTGCCTGGAGTCGAGGGATCTCTGGAAACACCATATATTTT. It codes for CAWSRGISGNTIYF. J is TRBJ1-3 and V is TRBV30, with no clear D. The V gene lost 2 bases and the J gene lost 0 bases, with 8 bases spanning the gap. The length of the CDR3 is 14 residues. From germline, CDR1 is GTSNPN and CDR2 SVGIG (reference sequence).

This chain uses TRBV18 with TRBJ1-2; 8 bases fit TRBD1. The CDR3 has 14 residues. Germline V lookup: CDR1 KGHSH, CDR2 LQKENI. V was clipped by 2 bases and J by 4 bases; unmatched bases: 3. As DNA, the CDR3 is TGTGCCAGCTCACCAAGGGACAGGATCTATGGCTACACCTTC. This encodes CASSPRDRIYGYTF.

This sequence joins TRBV19 and TRBJ1-2, with D tentatively TRBD1 (5 bases). The V end was cut by 5 bases, the J end by 0 bases, with 7 bases between. Per germline, CDR1 LNHDA and CDR2 SQIVND (reference sequence). The CDR3 is made up of 13 amino acids. CDR3 loop: CASSATANYGYTF. In nucleotides, the CDR3 is TGTGCCAGTAGTGCGACAGCTAACTATGGCTACACCTTC.

This clone has just one count. The genes are TRBV6-5 and TRBJ1-1, with D possibly matching TRBD1 (5 bases). Germline-derived CDR1 and CDR2 are MNHEY and SVGAGI. The CDR3 sequence is 15 residues long. V dropped 5 bases and J dropped 2 bases, with 15 bases sitting between them. CDR3 sequence (DNA): TGTGCCAGCAGTAATTCAGGGTTGGCTAACACTGAAGCTTTCTTT. This encodes CASSNSGLANTEAFF.

V is TRBV12-5 and J is TRBJ2-2, with a tentative D call TRBD1 (6 bases). The CDR3 length is 17 residues. Between the trimmed V and J ends, which lost 6 bases and 0 bases, there was a span of 17 bases. Germline loops: CDR1 LGHNT, CDR2 FRNRAP. In DNA form, the CDR3 reads TGTGCTAGTGGCCCCCCAGGGGTTGGGGCGAACACCGGGGAGCTGTTTTTT. Protein product: CASGPPGVGANTGELFF.

The chain carries TRBV11-2 and TRBJ2-5; 9 positions match TRBD1. V lost 5 bases to trimming and J lost 7 bases; unmatched junction nucleotides: 8. In germline, CDR1 is SGHAT, CDR2 FQNNGV. The CDR3 is made up of 14 amino acids. The DNA of the CDR3 is TGTGCCAGCAGCCCCCCGGGACAGGGAGGGACCCAGTACTTC. Its protein product is CASSPPGQGGTQYF.

The chain has TRBV4-3 and TRBJ1-1; 7 bases match TRBD1. The V gene end was trimmed by 0 bases and the J gene end by 4 bases; junction bases not matched to a gene: 11. The CDR3 covers 17 residues. Germline V gene data show CDR1 as LGHNA and CDR2 as YSLEER. CDR3 sequence (DNA): TGCGCCAGCAGCCAAGATTTCCCCCATACAGGGGCCACTGAAGCTTTCTTT. Residues: CASSQDFPHTGATEAFF.

This chain connects TRBV12-5 to TRBJ2-2; tentatively, D is TRBD1 (5 bases). V shed 7 bases and J shed 5 bases, with 8 bases lying between them. This CDR3 is built from 12 residues. Germline CDR1 reads LGHNT; CDR2 reads FRNRAP. In DNA form, the CDR3 reads TGTGCTAGTGCAGGGTGGACCGGGGAGCTGTTTTTT. Amino acid sequence: CASAGWTGELFF.

The CDR3 protein is CASSLAQGATNEKLFF. CDR3 sequence (DNA): TGCGCCAGCAGCTTGGCGCAGGGGGCAACTAATGAAAAACTGTTTTTT. The chain combines TRBV5-1 with TRBJ1-4; 7 bases are shared with TRBD1. V trimming: 0 bases; J trimming: 0 bases; junction bases outside the gene matches: 2. Germline lookup yields CDR1 SGHRS and CDR2 YFSETQ. The CDR3 runs to 16 residues.

The V gene is TRBV9, the J gene TRBJ1-2; the D gene is possibly TRBD1 (5 bases). Germline CDR1 reads SGDLS; CDR2 reads YYNGEE. V lost 0 bases and J lost 7, with 13 bases in between. The CDR3 runs 14 residues. This CDR3 is CASSVATGSGGYTF. CDR3 sequence (DNA): TGTGCCAGCAGCGTAGCCACAGGATCCGGTGGCTACACCTTC.

This clone has just a few counts. V gene TRBV13 combines with J gene TRBJ1-1; 8 bases fit TRBD1. Germline CDR1 reads PRHDT; CDR2 reads FYEKMQ (reference sequence). The CDR3 totals 18 residues. V shed 4 bases and J 0 bases; nucleotides not matched to a gene: 13. CDR3 nucleotides: TGTGCCAGCAGCTACAACGGTCTCGGACAGGGCATGAACACTGAAGCTTTCTTT. Its protein is CASSYNGLGQGMNTEAFF. Complete variable domain (other parts from reference TRBV13 and TRBJ1-1): AAGVIQSPRHLIKEKRETATLKCYPIPRHDTVYWYQQGPGQDPQFLISFYEKMQSDKGSIPDRFSAQQFSDYHSELNMSSLELGDSALYFCASSYNGLGQGMNTEAFFGQGTRLTVV.

J is TRBJ2-5 and V is TRBV5-6; D unresolved. There are 13 residues in the CDR3. Germline V gene lookup returns CDR1 SGHDT and CDR2 YYEEEE. V was cut by 2 bases and J by 5 bases, with 10 bases left in between. The CDR3 nucleotides read TGTGCCAGCAGCTTCCCACCCGAGGAGACCCAGTACTTC. This sequence encodes CASSFPPEETQYF.

This clone appeared once. The chain uses TRBV10-1 and TRBJ1-6; 8 bases fit TRBD1. With V trimmed by 7 bases and J by 8 bases, 10 bases remained unmatched. The CDR3 runs 15 residues. Germline values: CDR1 WNHNN, CDR2 SYGVQD (reference sequence). CDR3 sequence: CASTPGPRGHSPLHF. DNA of the CDR3: TGCGCCAGCACCCCGGGGCCCAGGGGGCATTCACCCCTCCACTTT.